One sample yielded the 3 T cell receptor beta chains listed below, sequenced in a study of T-cell memory formation after mild COVID-19. TCRdb reprocessed the 5' RACE reads via MiXCR and lists one record per CDR3 protein. The repertoire consists of roughly 220,000 distinct CDR3 sequences, with 9% to 10% occurring once and the leading ten covering 3.5%. The sample comprised PBMCs or a T cell subset sorted from them (not recorded which). Receptor source: a young man who had mild COVID-19 (a few samples of this study predate the infection). Cell type and time point are not known.

This clonotype was recorded a few times. V and J are TRBV5-1 and TRBJ1-4, with 9 bases fitting TRBD1. Germline V lookup: CDR1 SGHRS, CDR2 YFSETQ. The length of the CDR3 is 16 residues. J gave up 10 bases and V 0 bases, and 10 bases lay outside the gene matches. The CDR3 coding sequence is TGCGCCAGCAGCTTGGCCTCGGACAGGGGATCAGGAAAACTGTTTTTT. It specifies CASSLASDRGSGKLFF.

Many counts were recorded for this clonotype. The CDR3 region is CASSPRRQETQYF. The CDR3 nucleotides are TGTGCCAGCAGCCCTAGACGACAAGAGACCCAGTACTTC. The genes are TRBV7-2 and TRBJ2-5; D remains ambiguous. The CDR3 is 13 residues long. Germline V gene lookup returns CDR1 SGHTA and CDR2 FQGNSA. With 5 bases removed from V and 2 bases from J, the gap between germline ends came to 9 bases.

The rearrangement links TRBV6-1 to TRBJ1-6, with TRBD1 matching over 10 bases. This CDR3 spans 18 amino acids. CDR1 and CDR2 (germline): MNHNS, SASEGT. J lost 15 bases, V lost 10 bases, and 27 bases had no gene match. The CDR3, as DNA: TGTGCCACCACATTCCTACAATTGTCCCGGGACAGGGGTAGGCACCTCCACTTT. Its translation: CATTFLQLSRDRGRHLHF.